This T cell receptor beta chain was identified in a study of cytomegalovirus exposure and HLA in healthy donors. Study summary: A subsequent analysis reported that the 95 to 150 validation repertoires were produced on the same platform that had also been used for the 600 to 800 first-cohort repertoires.

The trim removed 2 bases at V and 5 bases at J, leaving 6 bases unmatched. In germline, CDR1 is SGHNT, CDR2 YYREEE (reference sequence). The CDR3 has 15 amino acids. Generated by immunoSEQ multiplex PCR, the TCRdb table keeps only in-frame clones and is missing some. The repertoire holds more than 95,000 clones, about 88% seen once, with about 4% in the top ten. Sequences were obtained from PBMCs. The origin of this receptor is a woman younger than 35 in good health and CMV-seropositive. V and J are TRBV5-4 and TRBJ2-2, with TRBD1 identical over 7 bases. In nucleotides, the CDR3 is TGTGCCAGCAGCTTTGTCGACAGGGTAACCGGGGAGCTGTTTTTT. This sequence encodes CASSFVDRVTGELFF.